These 26 T cell receptor beta chains originate from one sample sequenced in a study of CD8 T cells in ankylosing spondylitis. TCRdb called the 5' RACE reads again in MiXCR, with one record for every CDR3 protein. The sample gives roughly 90,000 distinct CDR3 sequences, about 9% of which show up once; 30% is in the top ten. These receptors are not linked to any known antigen. Points from the study as a whole: It appeared that ankylosing spondylitis blood was characterized by a TCR beta motif of seven or eight highly homologous variants.

Sequences were obtained from blood, either unsorted or a sorted T cell fraction (not recorded which). These receptors all stem from a male donor with ankylosing spondylitis.

Ten or more counts support this clonotype. This rearrangement joins TRBV7-9 to TRBJ1-5; a weak D match, TRBD1 (5 bases). The CDR3 covers 14 residues. Germline V lookup: CDR1 SEHNR, CDR2 FQNEAQ (reference sequence). Trimming took off 5 bases at V and 9 bases at J, with 17 bases between the two ends. CDR3 in amino acids: CASSPRAGPGPQHF. CDR3 DNA: TGTGCCAGCAGCCCTCGAGCAGGGCCGGGGCCCCAGCATTTT.

The chain joins TRBV27 to TRBJ2-5; D not certain. In germline, CDR1 is MNHEY, CDR2 SMNVEV (reference sequence). CDR3 length equals 13 residues. The ends were cut back, 5 bases at V and 1 base at J, with 8 bases in the middle. The CDR3 DNA sequence: TGTGCCAGCAGTCCCCTGGGCCAAGAGACCCAGTACTTC. It is translated as CASSPLGQETQYF.

V gene TRBV12-3 or TRBV12-4 combines with J gene TRBJ1-5, with TRBD1 as a possible D gene (5 bases). The germline V and J ends were trimmed by 6 bases and 3 bases, with 9 bases remaining between them. The CDR3 is 13 residues long. The CDR3 sequence: CASSRGINQPQHF. DNA of the CDR3: TGTGCCAGCAGCCGGGGGATCAATCAGCCCCAGCATTTT.

The gene calls are TRBV5-6 and TRBJ2-7; 8 bases match TRBD1. Germline V gives CDR1 SGHDT, CDR2 YYEEEE. The CDR3 runs to 13 residues. The V and J ends lost 4 bases and 4 bases, in that order; junction bases with no gene match: 4. This chain's CDR3 is CASSKDRDYEQYF. The CDR3 DNA sequence: TGTGCCAGCAGCAAGGACAGGGATTACGAGCAGTACTTC. Variable domain in full (rest from reference TRBV5-6 and TRBJ2-7): DAGVTQSPTHLIKTRGQQVTLRCSPKSGHDTVSWYQQALGQGPQFIFQYYEEEERQRGNFPDRFSGHQFPNYSSELNVNALLLGDSALYLCASSKDRDYEQYFGPGTRLTVT.

This clonotype appeared a few times. The V call is TRBV20-1, the J call TRBJ2-1; 7 bases are shared with TRBD2. CDR1 is DFQATT and CDR2 is SNEGSKA in the germline V gene (reference sequence). The CDR3 totals 15 residues. V shed 1 base and J 5 bases; nucleotides not matched to a gene: 8. The CDR3: CSARAEGRGNNEQFF. CDR3 DNA: TGCAGTGCTAGAGCGGAGGGGCGGGGGAACAATGAGCAGTTCTTC.

The chain recombines TRBV27 with TRBJ1-2, with D perhaps matching TRBD1 (6 bases). This CDR3 spans 15 amino acids. Germline-derived CDR1 and CDR2 are MNHEY and SMNVEV (reference sequence). V lost 2 bases and J 3 bases, leaving 13 bases between the germline ends. The CDR3 is CASSLTGGIDYGYTF. In DNA, the CDR3 is TGTGCCAGCAGTTTAACCGGGGGCATAGACTATGGCTACACCTTC.

V and J are TRBV5-5 and TRBJ2-7; TRBD2 agrees at 10 bases. Trimming cost V 2 bases and J 5 bases; bases outside gene matches: 4. Germline CDR1 reads SGHKS; CDR2 reads YYEKEE (reference sequence). The length of the CDR3 is 14 residues. In DNA, the CDR3 is TGTGCCAGCAGCTTACCAGCGGGAGGGGACGAGCAGTACTTC. It yields the protein CASSLPAGGDEQYF. The variable domain in full, completed from reference TRBV5-5 and TRBJ2-7, reads DAGVTQSPTHLIKTRGQQVTLRCSPISGHKSVSWYQQVLGQGPQFIFQYYEKEERGRGNFPDRFSARQFPNYSSELNVNALLLGDSALYLCASSLPAGGDEQYFGPGTRLTVT.

This clonotype was seen many times. The chain joins TRBV4-1 to TRBJ2-7; possibly TRBD2 for D (6 bases). CDR3 length: 15 residues. The germline V and J ends were trimmed by 0 bases and 3 bases, with 12 bases remaining between them. Per germline, CDR1 MGHRA and CDR2 YSYEKL. The CDR3: CASSQDKLAFYEQYV. The CDR3 coding sequence is TGCGCCAGCAGCCAAGATAAGCTAGCGTTCTACGAGCAGTACGTC.

A note on this clonotype: This may come from a read error, since a much larger clone is one base off. The V call is TRBV12-3 or TRBV12-4, the J call TRBJ2-2; D remains unclear. CDR3 length: 12 amino acids. The chain's CDR3 is CASISGTGQLFF. The CDR3 nucleotides read TGTGCCAGCATCTCGGGCACCGGGCAGCTGTTTTTT.

The rearrangement links TRBV20-1 to TRBJ1-1; D is unclear. Germline CDR1 reads DFQATT; CDR2 reads SNEGSKA (reference sequence). The CDR3 loop spans 14 amino acids. V lost 3 bases, J lost 6 bases, and 17 bases lay in between. CDR3 region: CSARDRDVGPEAFF. The CDR3 bases are TGCAGTGCTAGGGACCGGGATGTTGGTCCTGAAGCTTTCTTT.

The chain links TRBV24-1 to TRBJ1-1; D is unresolved. The V end was cut by 9 bases, the J end by 1 base, with 5 bases between. The CDR3 length is 11 residues. Germline assignment: CDR1 KGHDR and CDR2 SFDVKD. CDR3 sequence (DNA): TGTGCCACCGCGGGGAACACTGAAGCTTTCTTT. Protein sequence: CATAGNTEAFF.

The chain links TRBV20-1 to TRBJ1-2; the match to TRBD1 covers 9 bases. Germline V lookup: CDR1 DFQATT, CDR2 SNEGSKA (reference sequence). The CDR3 runs to 19 residues. V dropped 0 bases and J dropped 3; count of bases not matched to a gene: 17. The CDR3 loop is CSARESGGTGLVVDYGYTF. CDR3 sequence (DNA): TGCAGTGCTAGAGAATCGGGGGGGACAGGGTTGGTTGTTGACTATGGCTACACCTTC.

This clonotype was observed many times. This chain joins TRBV7-9 and TRBJ2-4, with D possibly matching TRBD2 (6 bases). This CDR3 is 15 amino acids long. The germline V and J ends were trimmed by 4 bases and 4 bases, with 14 bases remaining between them. Germline values: CDR1 SEHNR, CDR2 FQNEAQ (reference sequence). The CDR3 region is CASSSREEAKNIQYF. The CDR3 region has the DNA TGTGCCAGCAGCTCGAGGGAGGAGGCAAAAAACATTCAGTACTTC.

This clonotype appeared many times. Here the CDR3 reads CSARPKSSYEQYV. The CDR3 DNA sequence: TGCAGTGCAAGGCCTAAGAGCTCCTACGAGCAGTACGTC. The chain carries TRBV20-1 and TRBJ2-7; the D is unclear. This CDR3 has 13 amino acids. Deletions cut 6 bases from V and 0 bases from J, with 12 bases between. In germline, CDR1 is DFQATT, CDR2 SNEGSKA (reference sequence).

This clonotype was picked up many times. This chain links TRBV7-2 with TRBJ2-2, with D unclear. Germline CDR1 and CDR2: SGHTA and FQGNSA. This CDR3 region has 14 residues. Deletions cut 2 bases from V and 5 bases from J, with 9 bases between. The CDR3 spells CASSLYSATGELFF. CDR3 coding DNA: TGTGCCAGCAGCTTATACAGTGCGACCGGGGAGCTGTTTTTT.

The genes are TRBV6-1 and TRBJ2-1; 8 bases agree with TRBD2. V lost 9 bases and J lost 0; bases outside the gene matches: 4. Germline V gene data show CDR1 as MNHNS and CDR2 as SASEGT. The CDR3 consists of 14 residues. CDR3 region: CASSAGGSYNEQFF. The DNA of the CDR3 is TGTGCCAGTTCCGCGGGGGGCTCCTACAATGAGCAGTTCTTC.

In this sample, this clonotype turned up many times. This chain uses TRBV27 with TRBJ2-5; possibly TRBD1 for D (5 bases). Between the trimmed V and J ends, which lost 5 bases and 1 base, there was a span of 17 bases. The CDR3 is 16 residues long. Germline CDR1 and CDR2: MNHEY and SMNVEV (reference sequence). In DNA, the CDR3 is TGTGCCAGCAGTCCTTTTTCGTCGACAGTCCAAGAGACCCAGTACTTC. It encodes CASSPFSSTVQETQYF.

Ten or more counts support this clonotype. This chain connects TRBV15 to TRBJ2-1; 9 nucleotides match TRBD2. Germline lookup yields CDR1 LNHNV and CDR2 YYDKDF (reference sequence). CDR3 length equals 16 residues. V shed 7 bases, J shed 4 bases, and the junction held 11 bases outside the gene matches. CDR3 sequence: CATTPHPREGYNEQFF. CDR3 DNA: TGTGCCACCACCCCCCACCCGCGGGAGGGTTACAATGAGCAGTTCTTC.

Ten or more counts support this clonotype. The genes are TRBV6-4 and TRBJ2-3; no definite D call. V lost 2 bases to trimming and J lost 0 bases, with 3 bases between them. Germline values: CDR1 MRHNA, CDR2 SNTAGT. This CDR3 contains 13 residues. CDR3 sequence: CASSDGSTDTQYF. The CDR3 DNA reads as TGTGCCAGCAGTGACGGGAGCACAGATACGCAGTATTTT.

This clonotype was seen at least ten times. The rearrangement uses TRBV7-9 and TRBJ2-1; D possibly corresponds to TRBD1 (6 bases). The CDR3 extends over 14 amino acids. With 4 bases removed from V and 3 bases from J, the gap between germline ends came to 10 bases. Germline CDR1 is SEHNR and CDR2 is FQNEAQ (reference sequence). The CDR3 DNA reads as TGTGCCAGCAGCTCAGAGGGGGTCTACAATGAGCAGTTCTTC. Its protein product is CASSSEGVYNEQFF.

There are a few counts of this clonotype. The V and J genes are TRBV7-8 and TRBJ1-1, with D hard to call. The CDR3 sequence is 11 residues long. Per germline, CDR1 SGHVS and CDR2 FQNEAQ. V lost 0 bases, J lost 7 bases, and 3 bases lay in between. Here the CDR3 reads CASSLAGEAFF. The CDR3 DNA reads as TGTGCCAGCAGCTTAGCGGGTGAAGCTTTCTTT.

DNA for the CDR3: TGCAGTGCCAATGACTGGATTAGCACGAGCACAGATACGCAGTATTTT. This sequence encodes CSANDWISTSTDTQYF. The genes are TRBV20-1 and TRBJ2-3, with no clear D. Between the trimmed V and J ends, which lost 6 bases and 0 bases, there was a span of 19 bases. Germline V lookup: CDR1 DFQATT, CDR2 SNEGSKA (reference sequence). The CDR3 has 16 residues.

This clonotype showed up just a few times. The genes are TRBV3-1 and TRBJ2-7, with D possibly TRBD2 on 6 matching bases. The CDR3 totals 14 residues. V lost 3 bases, J lost 1 base, and 10 bases lay in between. The germline V gene has CDR1 LGHDT and CDR2 YNNKEL (reference sequence). CDR3: CASSHGTSSYEQYF. The CDR3 nucleotides are TGTGCCAGCAGCCATGGGACTTCATCCTACGAGCAGTACTTC.

This clonotype was detected many times. V is TRBV12-3 or TRBV12-4 and J is TRBJ1-2, with TRBD1 as a possible D gene (5 bases). The CDR3 length is 14 residues. Deletions cut 3 bases from V and 3 bases from J, with 11 bases between. The DNA for the CDR3 is TGTGCCAGCAGTTTCGACAGTACGGACTATGGCTACACCTTC. Protein product: CASSFDSTDYGYTF.

This clonotype was picked up many times. The rearrangement links TRBV15 to TRBJ2-1, with D possibly matching TRBD2 (5 bases). V lost 0 bases, J lost 8 bases, and 11 bases lay in between. Germline CDR1 and CDR2: LNHNV and YYDKDF (reference sequence). The CDR3 spans 14 residues. CDR3 nucleotides: TGTGCCACCAGCAGAGATGGACTTTTCGATGAGCAGTTCTTC. Translating gives CATSRDGLFDEQFF.

For this clonotype: A much more abundant neighbour one base away suggests this may be a read error. The rearrangement links TRBV11-2 to TRBJ2-5; D is tentatively TRBD1 or TRBD2 (5 bases each). The length of the CDR3 is 16 residues. CDR1 and CDR2 (germline): SGHAT, FQNNGV. Trimming pared 3 bases from V and 5 bases from J, leaving 19 bases between. The CDR3 DNA reads as TGTGCCAGCAGCTTTCTTTATAGGGGAGTAAAGGAGACCCAGTACTTC. Its protein product is CASSFLYRGVKETQYF.